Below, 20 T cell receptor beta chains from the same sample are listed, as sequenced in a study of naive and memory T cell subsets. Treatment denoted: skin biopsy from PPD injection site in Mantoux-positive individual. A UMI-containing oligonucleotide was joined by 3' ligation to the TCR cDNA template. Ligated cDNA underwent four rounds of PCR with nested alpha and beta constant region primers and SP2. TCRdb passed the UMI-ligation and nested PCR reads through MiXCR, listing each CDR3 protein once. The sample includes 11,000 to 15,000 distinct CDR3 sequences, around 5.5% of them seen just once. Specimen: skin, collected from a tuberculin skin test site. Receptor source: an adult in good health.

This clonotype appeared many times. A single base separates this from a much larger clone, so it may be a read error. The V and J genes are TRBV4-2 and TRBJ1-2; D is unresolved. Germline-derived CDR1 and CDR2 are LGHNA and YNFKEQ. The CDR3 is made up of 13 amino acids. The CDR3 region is CASSQVNDYGDTF. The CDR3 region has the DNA TGTGCCAGCAGCCAAGTTAATGATTATGGCGACACCTTC.

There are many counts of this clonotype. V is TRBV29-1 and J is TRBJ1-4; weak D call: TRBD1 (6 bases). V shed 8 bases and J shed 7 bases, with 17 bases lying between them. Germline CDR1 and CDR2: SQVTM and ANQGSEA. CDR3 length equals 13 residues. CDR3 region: CSFLWGRGEKLFF. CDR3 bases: TGCAGCTTCCTTTGGGGCAGGGGTGAAAAACTGTTTTTT.

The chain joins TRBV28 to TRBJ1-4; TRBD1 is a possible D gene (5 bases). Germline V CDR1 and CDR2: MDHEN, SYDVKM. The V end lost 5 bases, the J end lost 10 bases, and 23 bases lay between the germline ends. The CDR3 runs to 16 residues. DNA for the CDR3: TGTGCCAGCAGTCCGACTAGGTGGGGGGATAAGGGAAAACTGTTTTTT. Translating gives CASSPTRWGDKGKLFF.

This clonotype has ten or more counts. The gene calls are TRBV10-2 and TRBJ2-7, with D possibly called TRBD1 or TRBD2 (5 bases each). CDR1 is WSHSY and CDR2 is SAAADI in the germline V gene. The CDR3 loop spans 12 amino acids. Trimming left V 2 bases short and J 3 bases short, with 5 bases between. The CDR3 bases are TGCGCCAGCAGTGAGGGGGGCTACGAGCAGTACTTC. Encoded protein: CASSEGGYEQYF.

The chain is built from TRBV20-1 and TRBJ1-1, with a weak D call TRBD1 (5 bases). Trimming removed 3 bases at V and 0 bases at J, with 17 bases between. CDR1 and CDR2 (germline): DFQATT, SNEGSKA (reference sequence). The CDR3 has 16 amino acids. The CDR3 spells CSASLWGPTLNTEAFF. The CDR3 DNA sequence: TGCAGTGCTAGTTTATGGGGACCCACCTTGAACACTGAAGCTTTCTTT.

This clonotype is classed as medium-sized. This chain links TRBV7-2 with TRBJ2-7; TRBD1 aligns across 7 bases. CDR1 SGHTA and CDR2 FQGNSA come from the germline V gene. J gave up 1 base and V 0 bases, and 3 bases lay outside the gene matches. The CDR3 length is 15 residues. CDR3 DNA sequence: TGTGCCAGCAGCTTAGCCGGGACAGAATCCTACGAGCAGTACTTC. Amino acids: CASSLAGTESYEQYF. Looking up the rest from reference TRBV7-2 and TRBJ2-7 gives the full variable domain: GAGVSQSPSNKVTEKGKDVELRCDPISGHTALYWYRQSLGQGLEFLIYFQGNSAPDKSGLPSDRFSAERTGGSVSTLTIQRTQQEDSAVYLCASSLAGTESYEQYFGPGTRLTVT.

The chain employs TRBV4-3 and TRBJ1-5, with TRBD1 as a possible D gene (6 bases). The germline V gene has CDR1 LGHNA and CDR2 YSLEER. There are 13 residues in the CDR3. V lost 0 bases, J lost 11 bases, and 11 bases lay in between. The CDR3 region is CASSQDLGDTQHF. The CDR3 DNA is TGCGCCAGCAGCCAAGATCTAGGGGACACCCAGCATTTT.

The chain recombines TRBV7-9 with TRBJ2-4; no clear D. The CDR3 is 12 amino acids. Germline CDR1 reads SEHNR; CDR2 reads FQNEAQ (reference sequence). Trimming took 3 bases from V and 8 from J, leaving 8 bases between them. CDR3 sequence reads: CASSFSGHIQYF. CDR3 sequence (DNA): TGTGCCAGCAGCTTCAGTGGACACATTCAGTACTTC.

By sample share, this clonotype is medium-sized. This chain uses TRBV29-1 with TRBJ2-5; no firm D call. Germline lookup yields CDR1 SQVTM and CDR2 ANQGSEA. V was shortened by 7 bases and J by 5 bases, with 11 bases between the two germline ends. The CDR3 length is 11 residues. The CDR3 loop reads CSGRLSETQYF. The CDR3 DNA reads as TGCAGCGGAAGGCTATCGGAGACCCAGTACTTC.

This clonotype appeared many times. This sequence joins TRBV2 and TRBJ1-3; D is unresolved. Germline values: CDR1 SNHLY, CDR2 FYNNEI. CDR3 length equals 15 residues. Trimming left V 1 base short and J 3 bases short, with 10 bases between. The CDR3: CASSEVWQHGNTIYF. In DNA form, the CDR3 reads TGTGCCAGCAGTGAAGTGTGGCAGCATGGAAACACCATATATTTT.

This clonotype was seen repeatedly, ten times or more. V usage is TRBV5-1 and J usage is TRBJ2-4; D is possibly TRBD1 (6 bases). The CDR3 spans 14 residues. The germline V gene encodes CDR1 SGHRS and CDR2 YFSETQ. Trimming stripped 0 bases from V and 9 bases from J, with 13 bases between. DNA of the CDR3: TGCGCCAGCAGCTTGGGACAGGCCTTAAGCATTCAGTACTTC. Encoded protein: CASSLGQALSIQYF.

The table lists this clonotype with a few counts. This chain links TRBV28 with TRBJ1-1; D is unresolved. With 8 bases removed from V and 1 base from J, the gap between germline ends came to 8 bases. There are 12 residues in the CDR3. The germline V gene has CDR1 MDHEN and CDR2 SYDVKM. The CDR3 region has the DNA TGTGCCAGCTATACGACGAACACTGAAGCTTTCTTT. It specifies CASYTTNTEAFF.

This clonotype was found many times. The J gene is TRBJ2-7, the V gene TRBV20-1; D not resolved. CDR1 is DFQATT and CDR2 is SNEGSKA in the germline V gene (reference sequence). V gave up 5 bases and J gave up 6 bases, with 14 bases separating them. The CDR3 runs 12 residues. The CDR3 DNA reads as TGCAGTGCTGAAAAGGGCGCCGGCGAGCAGTACTTC. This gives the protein CSAEKGAGEQYF.

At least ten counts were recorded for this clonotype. This CDR3 is CASSIGRGLATGELFF. In DNA, the CDR3 is TGTGCCAGTAGTATAGGGAGGGGATTGGCCACCGGGGAGCTGTTTTTT. The chain uses TRBV19 and TRBJ2-2; possibly TRBD2 for D (6 bases). The CDR3 is made up of 16 amino acids. Between the trimmed V and J ends, which lost 1 base and 4 bases, there was a span of 13 bases. Germline lookup yields CDR1 LNHDA and CDR2 SQIVND (reference sequence).

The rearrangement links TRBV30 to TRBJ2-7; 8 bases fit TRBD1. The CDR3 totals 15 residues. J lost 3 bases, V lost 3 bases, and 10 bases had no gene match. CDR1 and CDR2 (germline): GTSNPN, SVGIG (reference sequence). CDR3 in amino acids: CAWSPGQGIVYEQYF. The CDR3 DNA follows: TGTGCCTGGAGCCCCGGACAGGGAATAGTCTACGAGCAGTACTTC.

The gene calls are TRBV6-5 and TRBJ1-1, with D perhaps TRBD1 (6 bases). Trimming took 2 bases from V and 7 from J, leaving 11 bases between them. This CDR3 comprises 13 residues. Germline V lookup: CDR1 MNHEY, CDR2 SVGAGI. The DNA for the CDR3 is TGTGCCAGCAGTTACACCACAGGGAATGAAGCTTTCTTT. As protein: CASSYTTGNEAFF.

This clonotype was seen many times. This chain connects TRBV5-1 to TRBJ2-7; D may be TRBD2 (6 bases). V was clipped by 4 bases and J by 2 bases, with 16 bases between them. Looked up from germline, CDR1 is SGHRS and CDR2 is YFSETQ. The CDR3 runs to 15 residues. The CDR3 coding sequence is TGCGCCAGCAGCGTTGGAGGGTCAAAGACCTACGAGCAGTACTTC. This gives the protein CASSVGGSKTYEQYF.

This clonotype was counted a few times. The CDR3 here is CASSESGTGSPFQPQHF. CDR3 DNA: TGTGCCAGCTCAGAATCCGGGACAGGTTCCCCTTTTCAGCCCCAGCATTTT. The gene calls are TRBV18 and TRBJ1-5; 8 positions match TRBD1. V trimming: 5 bases; J trimming: 6 bases; junction bases outside the gene matches: 15. Germline lookup yields CDR1 KGHSH and CDR2 LQKENI. This CDR3 is 17 amino acids long.

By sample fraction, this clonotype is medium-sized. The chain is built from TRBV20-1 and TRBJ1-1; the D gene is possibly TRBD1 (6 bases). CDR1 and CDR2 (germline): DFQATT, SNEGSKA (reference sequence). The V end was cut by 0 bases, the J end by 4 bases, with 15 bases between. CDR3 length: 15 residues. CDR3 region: CSARDPGEGGTEAFF. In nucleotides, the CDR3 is TGCAGTGCTAGAGATCCAGGGGAAGGGGGCACTGAAGCTTTCTTT.

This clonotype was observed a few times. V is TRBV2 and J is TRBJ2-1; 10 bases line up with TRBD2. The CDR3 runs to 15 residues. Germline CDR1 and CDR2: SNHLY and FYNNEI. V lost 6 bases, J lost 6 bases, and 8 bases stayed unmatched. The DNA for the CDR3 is TGTGCCAGCAGAGCTCTAGCGGGGGCCCCCAATGAGCAGTTCTTC. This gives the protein CASRALAGAPNEQFF.